These 18 T cell receptor beta chains were all obtained from the same sample, sequenced in a study of beta chain features in type 1 diabetes. What was sequenced were expressed TCRB transcripts, since all of the isolated RNA had been reverse transcribed. Assay used: immunoSEQ multiplex PCR; TCRdb lists only in-frame clones, some missing. In the table there are 80,000 to 90,000 clones, roughly a third of which are singletons. The sequenced sample was stem cell memory CD4+ T cells from blood. Every receptor here comes from a woman aged 18-29 years in good health.

The chain joins TRBV9 to TRBJ2-1, with D hard to call. The germline V and J ends were trimmed by 4 bases and 6 bases, with 5 bases remaining between them. CDR1 and CDR2 (germline): SGDLS, YYNGEE. This CDR3 comprises 11 residues. CDR3 in DNA: TGTGCCAGCAGCCTTTCCAATGAGCAGTTCTTC. This translates into CASSLSNEQFF. Supplemented by reference TRBV9 and TRBJ2-1, the full variable domain reads DSGVTQTPKHLITATGQRVTLRCSPRSGDLSVYWYQQSLDQGLQFLIQYYNGEERAKGNILERFSAQQFPDLHSELNLSSLELGDSALYFCASSLSNEQFFGPGTRLTVL.

This clone has a handful of counts. The V and J genes are TRBV12-5 and TRBJ1-5, with a tentative D call TRBD1 (6 bases). The CDR3 length is 14 residues. Trimming removed 5 bases from V and 5 bases from J, with 13 bases in between. CDR1 and CDR2 (germline): LGHNT, FRNRAP. CDR3: CASGRPGGHQPQHF. CDR3 DNA: TGTGCTAGTGGTCGCCCGGGGGGCCATCAGCCCCAGCATTTT. Based on the CDR3 plus reference TRBV12-5 and TRBJ1-5, the full variable domain is DARVTQTPRHKVTEMGQEVTMRCQPILGHNTVFWYRQTMMQGLELLAYFRNRAPLDDSGMPKDRFSAEMPDATLATLKIQPSEPRDSAVYFCASGRPGGHQPQHFGDGTRLSIL.

The rearrangement links TRBV18 to TRBJ2-5; a possible D gene is TRBD2 (5 bases). CDR3 length equals 15 residues. The V end was cut by 2 bases, the J end by 2 bases, with 12 bases between. CDR1 is KGHSH, CDR2 LQKENI, per germline. The CDR3, as DNA: TGTGCCAGCTCACCATTTCGGGGAGATCAAGAGACCCAGTACTTC. It specifies CASSPFRGDQETQYF.

The rearrangement uses TRBV7-2 and TRBJ2-5; tentatively, D is TRBD2 (6 bases). The CDR3 consists of 15 residues. Looked up from germline, CDR1 is SGHTA and CDR2 is FQGNSA. The V end lost 5 bases, the J end lost 5 bases, and 18 bases lay between the germline ends. CDR3 protein: CASSPGGALGETQYF. The CDR3 DNA sequence: TGTGCCAGCAGCCCCGGCGGGGCGCTAGGCGAGACCCAGTACTTC.

The chain has TRBV6-6 and TRBJ2-7; 9 positions agree with TRBD2. V shed 2 bases and J 2 bases; nucleotides not matched to a gene: 4. The germline gives CDR1 MNHNY, CDR2 SVGAGI (reference sequence). This CDR3 spans 15 amino acids. This chain's CDR3 is CASSYPSGNTYEQYF. CDR3 nucleotide sequence: TGTGCCAGCAGTTACCCTAGCGGGAATACCTACGAGCAGTACTTC.

This clone has just a few counts. The chain employs TRBV5-4 and TRBJ2-5; 11 nucleotides align to TRBD1. After removal of 5 bases from V and 7 bases from J, the junction contained 4 bases not matched to a gene. The V gene's germline CDR1 is SGHNT and CDR2 YYREEE (reference sequence). CDR3 length equals 13 residues. CDR3 region: CASRTGTGGTQYF. DNA for the CDR3: TGTGCCAGCAGGACCGGGACAGGGGGGACCCAGTACTTC.

Worth noting for this clone: The junction departs from the called germline gene at one end, perhaps through a read error. The V and J genes are TRBV2 and TRBJ1-5; 7 bases align to TRBD1. The germline CDR1 and CDR2 sequences are SNHLY and FYNNEI. The CDR3 runs to 13 residues. CDR3 loop: CASREDRAQPQHF. For the CDR3, the DNA is TGTGCCAGCAGAGAAGACAGGGCACAGCCCCAGCATTTT.

This clone was seen a few times. The J gene is TRBJ1-4, the V gene TRBV25-1; D remains unclear. V was cut by 4 bases and J by 7 bases, with 13 bases left in between. This CDR3 has 14 amino acids. CDR1 is MGHDK and CDR2 is SYGVNS in the germline V gene. The DNA for the CDR3 is TGTGCCAGCAGTGCATACCGACGGGGTGAAAAACTGTTTTTT. Amino acids: CASSAYRRGEKLFF.

This chain connects TRBV2 to TRBJ2-5, with 7 bases identical to TRBD2. The CDR3 is made up of 14 amino acids. The germline V gene has CDR1 SNHLY and CDR2 FYNNEI. Losses at the gene ends were 8 bases for V and 5 bases for J; bases not matched to a gene: 11. The chain's CDR3 is CASGPGRVGETQYF. The CDR3 DNA reads TGTGCCAGCGGACCAGGGAGGGTCGGGGAGACCCAGTACTTC.

This clone has a handful of counts. The chain joins TRBV5-1 to TRBJ2-7; 9 nucleotides match TRBD1. Trimming at V came to 4 bases and at J to 3 bases, leaving 8 bases not matched to a gene. In germline, CDR1 is SGHRS, CDR2 YFSETQ. The CDR3 is 15 amino acids. CDR3 DNA: TGCGCCAGCAGCCCCCCGGGACAGGGACTCTACGAGCAGTACTTC. Its translation: CASSPPGQGLYEQYF.

This clone has a handful of counts. The rearrangement links TRBV7-2 to TRBJ2-3; TRBD2 matches 7 bases. V shed 6 bases and J 4 bases; nucleotides not matched to a gene: 10. The CDR3 loop spans 15 amino acids. Germline CDR1 reads SGHTA; CDR2 reads FQGNSA. Here the CDR3 reads CASSPTSSSSDTQYF. Here the CDR3 DNA reads TGTGCCAGCAGTCCGACTAGCAGTAGCTCAGATACGCAGTATTTT.

The chain joins TRBV11-2 to TRBJ2-6; D is undetermined. The germline gives CDR1 SGHAT, CDR2 FQNNGV. The CDR3 covers 16 residues. V gave up 3 bases and J gave up 2 bases, with 11 bases separating them. CDR3 loop: CASSLVAGAGANVLTF. The CDR3 DNA reads as TGTGCCAGCAGCTTGGTCGCAGGTGCTGGGGCCAACGTCCTGACTTTC.

This chain connects TRBV7-8 to TRBJ1-3, with D possibly being TRBD1 (6 bases). CDR1 is SGHVS and CDR2 is FQNEAQ in the germline V gene. The CDR3 runs 17 residues. V lost 5 bases to trimming and J lost 4 bases, with 21 bases between them. As DNA, the CDR3 is TGTGCCAGCAGCCCACATTCCGGGGGGCAGCTAGGAAACACCATATATTTT. Translated, it gives CASSPHSGGQLGNTIYF.

The rearrangement links TRBV5-8 to TRBJ2-5, with D tentatively TRBD2 (5 bases). V lost 0 bases to trimming and J lost 2 bases, with 8 bases between them. CDR1 is SGHTS and CDR2 is YDEGEE in the germline V gene. The CDR3 sequence is 14 residues long. The CDR3 is CASSLVSGQETQYF. Written as DNA, the CDR3 is TGTGCCAGCAGCTTGGTTTCGGGGCAAGAGACCCAGTACTTC. The variable domain in full, completed from reference TRBV5-8 and TRBJ2-5, reads EAGVTQSPTHLIKTRGQQATLRCSPISGHTSVYWYQQALGLGLQFLLWYDEGEERNRGNFPPRFSGRQFPNYSSELNVNALELEDSALYLCASSLVSGQETQYFGPGTRLLVL.

The chain couples TRBV29-1 to TRBJ2-1, with D possibly being TRBD2 (6 bases). Looked up from germline, CDR1 is SQVTM and CDR2 is ANQGSEA. The V end was cut by 4 bases, the J end by 5 bases, with 12 bases between. This CDR3 comprises 13 residues. CDR3 in amino acids: CSVAASANNEQFF. CDR3 nucleotides: TGCAGCGTTGCGGCTAGCGCCAACAATGAGCAGTTCTTC.

This rearrangement joins TRBV4-1 to TRBJ2-7; 9 bases fit TRBD1. The trim removed 2 bases at V and 4 bases at J, leaving 6 bases unmatched. The CDR3 loop spans 15 amino acids. CDR1 is MGHRA and CDR2 is YSYEKL in the germline V gene. The CDR3 DNA reads as TGCGCCAGCAGCCAATCAACAGGGGGCACTTACGAGCAGTACTTC. Protein sequence: CASSQSTGGTYEQYF.

Comment on this clone: Mismatch with germline at one junction end may stem from a read error. The J gene is TRBJ2-3, the V gene TRBV7-8; 8 nucleotides match TRBD2. The germline V gene encodes CDR1 SGHVS and CDR2 FQNEAQ. The CDR3 has 14 amino acids. CDR3 coding DNA: TGTGCCAGCAGCCCAGGGGATGGAGCGGGGGACCTTCATTTT. It yields the protein CASSPGDGAGDLHF.

CDR3 bases: TGTGCCAGCAGCGTACTGGGGGGGGCTAGCACAGATACGCAGTATTTT. Translating gives CASSVLGGASTDTQYF. The V and J genes are TRBV9 and TRBJ2-3, with D perhaps matching TRBD2 (7 bases). CDR3 size: 16 residues. V lost 1 base and J 0 bases, leaving 12 bases between the germline ends. Germline CDR1 reads SGDLS; CDR2 reads YYNGEE. Combining the CDR3 with reference TRBV9 and TRBJ2-3 gives the whole variable domain DSGVTQTPKHLITATGQRVTLRCSPRSGDLSVYWYQQSLDQGLQFLIQYYNGEERAKGNILERFSAQQFPDLHSELNLSSLELGDSALYFCASSVLGGASTDTQYFGPGTRLTVL.